Listed here are 14 T cell receptor beta chains from one sample, sequenced in a study of cytomegalovirus exposure and HLA in healthy donors. Vbeta (60) and Jbeta (13) primers were used in the PCR. Sequenced by immunoSEQ multiplex PCR; TCRdb stores in-frame clones only, minus some. This table holds roughly 100,000 clones, around 71% found once. What was sequenced was PBMCs. Every receptor here comes from a boy younger than 18 in good health and CMV-seronegative.

The rearrangement uses TRBV27 and TRBJ1-2; the match to TRBD1 covers 7 bases. With V trimmed by 1 base and J by 4 bases, 6 bases remained unmatched. The CDR3 runs 15 residues. Germline values: CDR1 MNHEY, CDR2 SMNVEV (reference sequence). The CDR3: CASSLWGAGGYGYTF. CDR3 DNA: TGTGCCAGCAGTTTATGGGGGGCAGGGGGCTATGGCTACACCTTC.

The chain uses TRBV7-9 and TRBJ2-1; D may be TRBD2 (5 bases). Germline V lookup: CDR1 SEHNR, CDR2 FQNEAQ (reference sequence). This CDR3 region has 16 residues. The V end was cut by 5 bases, the J end by 3 bases, with 17 bases between. The CDR3 DNA reads TGTGCCAGCAGCCCACTTCACGGCGGGTTCTACAATGAGCAGTTCTTC. This gives the protein CASSPLHGGFYNEQFF. Variable domain in full (rest from reference TRBV7-9 and TRBJ2-1): DTGVSQNPRHKITKRGQNVTFRCDPISEHNRLYWYRQTLGQGPEFLTYFQNEAQLEKSRLLSDRFSAERPKGSFSTLEIQRTEQGDSAMYLCASSPLHGGFYNEQFFGPGTRLTVL.

In its sample, this clone was seen a few times. CDR3 nucleotide sequence: TGTGCCAGCAGCTTTTCAGGGGTGAGTCAGCCCCAGCATTTT. Translated, it gives CASSFSGVSQPQHF. The rearrangement links TRBV7-9 to TRBJ1-5; the D gene is possibly TRBD1 (6 bases). Looked up from germline, CDR1 is SEHNR and CDR2 is FQNEAQ (reference sequence). The V gene lost 3 bases and the J gene lost 6 bases, with 12 bases spanning the gap. The CDR3 runs 14 residues.

This clone occurred a few times. The chain is built from TRBV9 and TRBJ1-6, with 10 bases matching TRBD1. The CDR3 extends over 16 amino acids. In germline, CDR1 is SGDLS, CDR2 YYNGEE. The V and J ends lost 3 bases and 6 bases, in that order; junction bases with no gene match: 6. CDR3 bases: TGTGCCAGCAGCGAGCAGGGGACAGGGGTTAATTCACCCCTCCACTTT. This sequence encodes CASSEQGTGVNSPLHF.

This chain connects TRBV30 to TRBJ2-5; no clear D. CDR1 GTSNPN and CDR2 SVGIG come from the germline V gene (reference sequence). V lost 1 base and J 0 bases, leaving 9 bases between the germline ends. The CDR3 has 14 residues. CDR3: CAWSGGLYQETQYF. In nucleotides, the CDR3 is TGTGCCTGGAGTGGCGGCCTGTACCAAGAGACCCAGTACTTC.

The chain couples TRBV4-3 to TRBJ1-1, with D unresolved. The germline V gene encodes CDR1 LGHNA and CDR2 YSLEER. Trimming stripped 1 base from V and 1 base from J, with 13 bases between. This CDR3 contains 16 residues. CDR3 nucleotides: TGCGCCAGCAGCCAAGTATGGGTTGGGCAGAACACTGAAGCTTTCTTT. Protein sequence: CASSQVWVGQNTEAFF.

The rearrangement uses TRBV30 and TRBJ1-5; TRBD1 matches at 12 bases. CDR1 is GTSNPN and CDR2 is SVGIG in the germline V gene (reference sequence). J was trimmed by 6 bases and V by 1 base; bases with no gene match: 4. The CDR3 covers 15 residues. CDR3 bases: TGTGCCTGGAGTGCGGGACAGGGGGCCTCTCAGCCCCAGCATTTT. It codes for CAWSAGQGASQPQHF.

The chain is built from TRBV4-3 and TRBJ2-3, with D uncertain. V was shortened by 1 base and J by 0 bases, with 11 bases between the two germline ends. The CDR3 consists of 16 residues. Germline CDR1 and CDR2: LGHNA and YSLEER. CDR3 sequence reads: CASSQGSYYSTDTQYF. CDR3 bases: TGCGCCAGCAGCCAAGGGTCATACTATAGCACAGATACGCAGTATTTT.

This clone has a single count. The rearrangement joins TRBV7-3 to TRBJ2-2, with a tentative D call TRBD2 (6 bases). Germline values: CDR1 SGHTA, CDR2 FQGTGA. The ends were cut back, 5 bases at V and 7 bases at J, with 14 bases in the middle. There are 14 residues in the CDR3. The CDR3 sequence is CASSRPGGIGELFF. The CDR3 bases are TGTGCCAGCAGCCGGCCCGGAGGGATCGGGGAGCTGTTTTTT.

V gene TRBV6-5 combines with J gene TRBJ1-2, with TRBD1 as a possible D gene (5 bases). The CDR3 consists of 13 residues. Trimming took off 5 bases at V and 3 bases at J, with 10 bases between the two ends. Germline loops: CDR1 MNHEY, CDR2 SVGAGI. The CDR3 sequence is CASSPREDYGYTF. The CDR3 DNA reads as TGTGCCAGCAGTCCCAGGGAGGACTATGGCTACACCTTC.

This chain uses TRBV28 with TRBJ1-6, with D uncertain. The V and J ends lost 6 bases and 0 bases respectively, with 3 bases between them. The CDR3 is 13 residues long. In germline, CDR1 is MDHEN, CDR2 SYDVKM. The CDR3 DNA sequence: TGTGCCAGCAGGGCCTCCTATAATTCACCCCTCCACTTT. The encoded protein is CASRASYNSPLHF. The full variable domain, its missing parts supplied by reference TRBV28 and TRBJ1-6, is DVKVTQSSRYLVKRTGEKVFLECVQDMDHENMFWYRQDPGLGLRLIYFSYDVKMKEKGDIPEGYSVSREKKERFSLILESASTNQTSMYLCASRASYNSPLHFGNGTRLTVT.

The V call is TRBV7-9, the J call TRBJ2-7, with D perhaps matching TRBD2 (6 bases). CDR3 length: 15 residues. V was shortened by 5 bases and J by 1 base, with 15 bases between the two germline ends. Germline assignment: CDR1 SEHNR and CDR2 FQNEAQ (reference sequence). In DNA, the CDR3 is TGTGCCAGCAGCGACGGCGGGACTCCTTCCTACGAGCAGTACTTC. Translated, it gives CASSDGGTPSYEQYF.

J is TRBJ2-7 and V is TRBV10-3; a possible D gene is TRBD1 (6 bases). Deletions cut 10 bases from V and 0 bases from J, with 13 bases between. Germline loops: CDR1 ENHRY, CDR2 SYGVKD. This CDR3 is built from 13 residues. The CDR3 loop is CATRGRSSYEQYF. The DNA for the CDR3 is TGTGCCACCAGGGGTAGGAGCTCCTACGAGCAGTACTTC.

This clone was counted a single time. This sequence joins TRBV19 and TRBJ1-1, with TRBD1 matching 9 bases. The length of the CDR3 is 11 residues. The ends lost 9 bases at V and 9 bases at J; junction bases unmatched: 5. Germline loops: CDR1 LNHDA, CDR2 SQIVND (reference sequence). CDR3 region: CASRDRDKAFF. The DNA of the CDR3 is TGTGCCAGCCGGGACAGGGACAAAGCTTTCTTT.